This is a list of T cell receptor beta chains from one sample in a study of cytomegalovirus exposure and HLA in healthy donors. Data came from immunoSEQ multiplex PCR; TCRdb stores just in-frame clones and leaves some out. This sample has some 170,000 clones, with just over 70% found just once. Specimen: PBMCs. The source is a human donor in good health. Each CDR3 is given with its conserved first and last residue. The order of the fields is V gene, D gene, clone size, J gene, CDR3 protein, CDR3 DNA. The D gene is left open where the match is weak. Only part of the rows carry a size: once, few, many, or a class if the clone is expanded.

TRBV15	NA	NA	TRBJ1-4	CATSRGRGLSLFF	TGTGCCACCAGCAGAGGAAGGGGTCTCAGTTTGTTTTTT
TRBV6-5	NA	few	TRBJ1-2	CASSYSRGDYGYTF	TGTGCCAGCAGTTACTCGCGGGGGGACTATGGCTACACCTTC
TRBV19	TRBD1	NA	TRBJ2-7	CASTSTGGRYEQYF	TGTGCCAGTACGTCGACAGGGGGCCGGTACGAGCAGTACTTC
TRBV2	TRBD1	few	TRBJ1-4	CASSEGTGLEKLFF	TGTGCCAGCAGTGAAGGGACAGGGCTTGAAAAACTGTTTTTT
TRBV10-3	NA	NA	TRBJ1-2	CAISGSELYGYTF	TGTGCCATCAGTGGATCCGAACTCTATGGCTACACCTTC
TRBV18	TRBD2	NA	TRBJ2-3	CASSPGRATQYF	TGTGCCAGCTCACCAGGGAGGGCTACGCAGTATTTT
TRBV7-2	NA	NA	TRBJ1-2	CASSLGGRRGGYTF	TGTGCCAGCAGCTTAGGGGGCAGGCGGGGTGGCTACACCTTC
TRBV19	NA	NA	TRBJ2-2	CASSWGAGTGELFF	TGTGCCAGTAGTTGGGGCGCAGGTACCGGGGAGCTGTTTTTT
TRBV7-9	TRBD1	few	TRBJ1-6	CASSSTGGVGSPLHF	TGTGCCAGCAGCTCAACAGGGGGGGTGGGATCACCCCTCCACTTT
TRBV5-8	NA	once	TRBJ2-5	CASSLASTKETQYF	TGTGCCAGCAGCTTGGCCTCTACCAAAGAGACCCAGTACTTC
TRBV14	TRBD1	NA	TRBJ1-3	CASSFWQGGSGNTIYF	TGTGCCAGCAGCTTTTGGCAGGGGGGCTCTGGAAACACCATATATTTT
TRBV30	NA	NA	TRBJ1-4	CAWSSGRDEKLFF	TGTGCCTGGAGTTCAGGGAGGGATGAAAAACTGTTTTTT
TRBV5-4	TRBD2	NA	TRBJ2-3	CASSLVVGGGGTDTQYF	TGTGCCAGCAGCTTGGTGGTGGGGGGGGGAGGCACAGATACGCAGTATTTT
TRBV29-1	TRBD1	once	TRBJ2-1	CSVRTRGRYNEQFF	TGCAGCGTTCGTACCAGGGGGCGATACAATGAGCAGTTCTTC
TRBV19	TRBD1	few	TRBJ1-1	CASMEGARTEAFF	TGTGCCAGTATGGAGGGGGCGAGGACTGAAGCTTTCTTT
TRBV7-9	NA	NA	TRBJ2-3	CASSFQALVGTDTQYF	TGTGCCAGCAGCTTCCAGGCATTAGTTGGCACAGATACGCAGTATTTT
TRBV4-1	TRBD1	NA	TRBJ1-4	CASSQGIHVRGRPNEKLFF	TGCGCCAGCAGCCAAGGGATTCACGTCAGGGGGCGGCCTAATGAAAAACTGTTTTTT
TRBV4-3	TRBD1	NA	TRBJ2-7	CASSQDSMTGAGYEQYF	TGCGCCAGCAGCCAAGATTCCATGACAGGGGCAGGGTACGAGCAGTACTTC
TRBV27	TRBD1	NA	TRBJ1-2	CASSRDRGSYGYTF	TGTGCCAGCAGCAGAGACAGGGGTTCGTATGGCTACACCTTC
TRBV5-1	TRBD1	NA	TRBJ1-2	CASSLLQGADGYTF	TGCGCCAGCAGCTTGCTACAGGGGGCTGATGGCTACACCTTC
TRBV6-1	TRBD1	NA	TRBJ2-7	CASSGGTGGYEQYF	TGTGCCAGCAGTGGGGGGACAGGGGGCTACGAGCAGTACTTC
TRBV27	NA	NA	TRBJ2-3	CASSLYSPHTDTQYF	TGTGCCAGCAGTTTATACAGCCCCCACACAGATACGCAGTATTTT
TRBV6-1	NA	NA	TRBJ1-2	CASSEPAEGWNYGYTF	TGTGCCAGCAGTGAACCAGCGGAGGGTTGGAACTATGGCTACACCTTC
TRBV30	TRBD1	NA	TRBJ1-5	CALDRGRSNQPQHF	TGTGCTCTCGACAGGGGTCGAAGCAATCAGCCCCAGCATTTT
TRBV6-5	NA	NA	TRBJ1-1	CASRPDTYMNTEAFF	TGTGCCAGCAGACCAGACACGTACATGAACACTGAAGCTTTCTTT
TRBV7-9	TRBD1	NA	TRBJ2-2	CASSFTGGRKTGELFF	TGTGCCAGCAGCTTCACAGGGGGCCGAAAAACCGGGGAGCTGTTTTTT
TRBV7-9	TRBD1	NA	TRBJ1-1	CASSPWTGSVLGTEAFF	TGTGCCAGCAGCCCCTGGACAGGGAGCGTTTTGGGCACTGAAGCTTTCTTT
TRBV7-6	TRBD1	NA	TRBJ2-7	CASSLEATGTGGSYEQYF	TGTGCCAGCAGCCTAGAGGCTACCGGGACAGGGGGCTCCTACGAGCAGTACTTC